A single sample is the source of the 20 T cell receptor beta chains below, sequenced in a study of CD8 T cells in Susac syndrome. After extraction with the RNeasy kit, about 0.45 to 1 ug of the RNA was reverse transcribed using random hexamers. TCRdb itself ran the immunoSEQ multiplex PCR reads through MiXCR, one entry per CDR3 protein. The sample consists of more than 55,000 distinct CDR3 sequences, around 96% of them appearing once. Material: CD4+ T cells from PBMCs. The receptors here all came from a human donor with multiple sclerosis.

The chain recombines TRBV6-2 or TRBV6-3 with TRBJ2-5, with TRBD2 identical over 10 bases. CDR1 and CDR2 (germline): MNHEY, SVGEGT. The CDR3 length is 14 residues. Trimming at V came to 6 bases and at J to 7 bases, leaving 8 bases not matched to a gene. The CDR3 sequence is CASSSTSGARTQYF. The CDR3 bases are TGTGCCAGCAGCTCAACTAGCGGGGCCCGGACCCAGTACTTC.

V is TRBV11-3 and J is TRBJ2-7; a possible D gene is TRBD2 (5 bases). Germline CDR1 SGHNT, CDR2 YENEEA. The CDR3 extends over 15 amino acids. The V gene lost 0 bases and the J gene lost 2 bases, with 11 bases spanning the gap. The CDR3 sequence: CASSLEIRGAYEQYF. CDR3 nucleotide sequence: TGTGCCAGCAGCTTAGAGATTCGGGGAGCCTACGAGCAGTACTTC.

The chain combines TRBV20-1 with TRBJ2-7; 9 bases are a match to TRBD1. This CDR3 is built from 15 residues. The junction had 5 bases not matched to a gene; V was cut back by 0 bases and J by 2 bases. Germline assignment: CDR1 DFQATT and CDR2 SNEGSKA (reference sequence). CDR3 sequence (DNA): TGCAGTGCTAGAGAGGCCGGGACAGGGCCCTACGAGCAGTACTTC. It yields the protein CSAREAGTGPYEQYF.

CDR3 region: CASSTTGTGWETQYF. The CDR3 DNA reads TGTGCCAGCAGTACGACAGGGACGGGCTGGGAGACCCAGTACTTC. V gene TRBV6-2 or TRBV6-3 combines with J gene TRBJ2-5; 7 bases fit TRBD1. Trimming took 5 bases from V and 5 from J; bases not matched to a gene: 11. Germline CDR1 and CDR2: MNHEY and SVGEGT. The CDR3 is 15 amino acids.

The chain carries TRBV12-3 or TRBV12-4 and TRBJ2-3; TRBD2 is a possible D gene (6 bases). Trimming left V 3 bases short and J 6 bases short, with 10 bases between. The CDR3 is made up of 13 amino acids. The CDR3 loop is CASSFRGTDTQYF. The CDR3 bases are TGTGCCAGCAGTTTCCGGGGGACCGATACGCAGTATTTT.

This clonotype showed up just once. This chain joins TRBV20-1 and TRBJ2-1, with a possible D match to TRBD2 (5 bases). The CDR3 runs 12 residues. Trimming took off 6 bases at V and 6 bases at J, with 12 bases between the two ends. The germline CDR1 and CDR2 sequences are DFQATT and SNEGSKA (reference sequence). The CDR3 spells CSAEGLPNEQFF. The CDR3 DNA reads TGCAGTGCCGAGGGTCTCCCCAATGAGCAGTTCTTC.

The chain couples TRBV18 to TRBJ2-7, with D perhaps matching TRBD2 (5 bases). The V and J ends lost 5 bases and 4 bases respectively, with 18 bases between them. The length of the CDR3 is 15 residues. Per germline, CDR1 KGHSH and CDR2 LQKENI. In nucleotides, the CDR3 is TGTGCCAGCTCAAGAGGGTCCACAACGGGATACGAGCAGTACTTC. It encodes CASSRGSTTGYEQYF.

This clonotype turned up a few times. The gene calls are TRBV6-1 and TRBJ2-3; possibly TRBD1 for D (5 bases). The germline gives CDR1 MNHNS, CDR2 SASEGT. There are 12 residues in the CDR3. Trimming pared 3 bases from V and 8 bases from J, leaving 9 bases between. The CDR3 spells CASSELQATQYF. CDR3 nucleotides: TGTGCCAGCAGTGAGTTACAGGCTACGCAGTATTTT.

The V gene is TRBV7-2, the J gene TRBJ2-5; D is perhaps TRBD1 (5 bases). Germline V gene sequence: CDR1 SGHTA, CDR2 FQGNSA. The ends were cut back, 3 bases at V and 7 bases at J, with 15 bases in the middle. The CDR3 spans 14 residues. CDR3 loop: CASSLTVRGSTQYF. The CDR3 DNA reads TGTGCCAGCAGCTTGACAGTCCGCGGTTCGACCCAGTACTTC.

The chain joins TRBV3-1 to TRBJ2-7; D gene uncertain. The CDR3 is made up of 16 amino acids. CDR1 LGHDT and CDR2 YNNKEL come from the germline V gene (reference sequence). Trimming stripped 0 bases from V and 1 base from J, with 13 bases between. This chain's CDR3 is CASSQEDLGYSYEQYF. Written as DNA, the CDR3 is TGTGCCAGCAGCCAAGAGGATCTAGGTTATTCCTACGAGCAGTACTTC.

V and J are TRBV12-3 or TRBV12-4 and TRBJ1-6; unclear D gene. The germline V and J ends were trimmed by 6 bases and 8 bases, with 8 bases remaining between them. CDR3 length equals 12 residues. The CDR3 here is CASSPEYSPLHF. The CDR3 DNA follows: TGTGCCAGCAGCCCTGAGTATTCACCCCTCCACTTT.

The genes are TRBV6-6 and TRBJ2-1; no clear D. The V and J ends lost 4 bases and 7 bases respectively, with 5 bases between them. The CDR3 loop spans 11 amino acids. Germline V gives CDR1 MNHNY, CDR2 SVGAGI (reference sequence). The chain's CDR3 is CASSWGNEQFF. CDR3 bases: TGTGCCAGCAGTTGGGGAAATGAGCAGTTCTTC.

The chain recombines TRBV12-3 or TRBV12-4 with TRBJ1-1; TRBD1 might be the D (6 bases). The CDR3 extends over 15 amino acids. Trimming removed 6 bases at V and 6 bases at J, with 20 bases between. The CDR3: CASREGQSRTAEAFF. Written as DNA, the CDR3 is TGTGCCAGCAGGGAAGGACAGTCCCGAACCGCTGAAGCTTTCTTT.

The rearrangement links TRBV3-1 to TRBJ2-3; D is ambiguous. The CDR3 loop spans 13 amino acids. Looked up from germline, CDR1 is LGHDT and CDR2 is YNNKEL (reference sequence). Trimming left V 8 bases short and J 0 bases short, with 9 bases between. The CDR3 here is CASRPASTDTQYF. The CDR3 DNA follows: TGTGCCAGCCGGCCAGCTAGCACAGATACGCAGTATTTT.

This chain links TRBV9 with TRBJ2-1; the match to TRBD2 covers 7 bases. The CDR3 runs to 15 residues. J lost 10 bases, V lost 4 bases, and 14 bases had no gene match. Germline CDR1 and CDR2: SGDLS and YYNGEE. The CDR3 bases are TGTGCCAGCAGCCCCCCCGGGACTACCAGTCTAGAGCAGTTCTTC. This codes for CASSPPGTTSLEQFF.

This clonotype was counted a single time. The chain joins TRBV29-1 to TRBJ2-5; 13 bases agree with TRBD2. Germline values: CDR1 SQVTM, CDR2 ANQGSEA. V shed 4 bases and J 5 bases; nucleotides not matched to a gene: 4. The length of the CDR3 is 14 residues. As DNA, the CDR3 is TGCAGCGTTGCGACTAGCGGGGGGCAGGAGACCCAGTACTTC. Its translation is CSVATSGGQETQYF.

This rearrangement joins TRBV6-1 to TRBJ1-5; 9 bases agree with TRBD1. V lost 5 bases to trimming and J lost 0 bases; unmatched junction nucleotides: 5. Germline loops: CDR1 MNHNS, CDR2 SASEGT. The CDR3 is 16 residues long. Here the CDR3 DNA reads TGTGCCAGCAGTAGGACAGGGGCTTATAGCAATCAGCCCCAGCATTTT. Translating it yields CASSRTGAYSNQPQHF.

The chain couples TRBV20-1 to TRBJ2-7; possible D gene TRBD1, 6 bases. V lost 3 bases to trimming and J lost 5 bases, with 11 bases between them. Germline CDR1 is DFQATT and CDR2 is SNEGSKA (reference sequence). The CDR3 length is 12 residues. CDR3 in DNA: TGCAGTGCTAGGCCCAGGGGCGACGAGCAGTACTTC. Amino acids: CSARPRGDEQYF.

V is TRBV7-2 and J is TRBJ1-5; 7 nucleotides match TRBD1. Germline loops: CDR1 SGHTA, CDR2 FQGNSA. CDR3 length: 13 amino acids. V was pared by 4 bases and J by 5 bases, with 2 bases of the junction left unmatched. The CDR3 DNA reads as TGTGCCAGCAGCTGGGGGACAGATCAGCCCCAGCATTTT. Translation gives CASSWGTDQPQHF.

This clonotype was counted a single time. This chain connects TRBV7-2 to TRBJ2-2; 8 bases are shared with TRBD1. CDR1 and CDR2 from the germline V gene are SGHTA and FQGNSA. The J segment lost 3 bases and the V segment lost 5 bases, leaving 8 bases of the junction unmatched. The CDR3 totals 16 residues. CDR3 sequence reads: CASSRAGGRYTGELFF. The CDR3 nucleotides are TGTGCCAGCAGCCGGGCAGGGGGCCGGTACACCGGGGAGCTGTTTTTT.